One and the same sample provided the 8 T cell receptor beta chains below, sequenced in a study of human T cells and chemical hapten exposure. Time point here: patch test 1, 2 weeks after DPC sensitization. The sample's treatment: therapeutic diphenylcyclopropenone sensitization with weekly scalp DPC. TCRdb processed the RACE reads anew with MiXCR; each CDR3 protein has one entry. Among 100,000 to 150,000 distinct CDR3 sequences listed, about 13% were seen once. Sequencing was performed on whole blood, taken in connection with sensitization to the hapten diphenylcyclopropenone (DPC). The source is a man between 18 and 35 years old with alopecia areata. Some clones in this sample may be carry-over from other donors' samples.

This clonotype was detected a few times. This chain connects TRBV29-1 to TRBJ1-1, with TRBD1 matching over 7 bases. Germline trimming cut 3 bases from V and 2 bases from J; bases unmatched to any gene: 9. CDR3 size: 15 residues. The germline gives CDR1 SQVTM, CDR2 ANQGSEA. CDR3 coding DNA: TGCAGCGTTGATGTGAGGGGGCAGTTAAACACTGAAGCTTTCTTT. This translates into CSVDVRGQLNTEAFF.

The gene calls are TRBV28 and TRBJ1-5, with D maybe TRBD1 (5 bases). The CDR3 spans 16 residues. V was pared by 7 bases and J by 2 bases, with 18 bases between. Germline V lookup: CDR1 MDHEN, CDR2 SYDVKM. CDR3 sequence (DNA): TGTGCCAGCACCCCCCCCCGGGGCGGGGGCAATCAGCCCCAGCATTTT. Amino acid sequence: CASTPPRGGGNQPQHF.

The V and J genes are TRBV7-8 and TRBJ2-3; D tentatively reads TRBD1 or TRBD2 (7 bases each). The length of the CDR3 is 16 residues. CDR1 and CDR2 from the germline V gene are SGHVS and FQNEAQ. Between the trimmed V and J ends, which lost 1 base and 3 bases, there was a span of 14 bases. Written as DNA, the CDR3 is TGTGCCAGCAGCTTAGAGGGAGGGGGCGCGACAGATACGCAGTATTTT. Translating gives CASSLEGGGATDTQYF.

The chain employs TRBV29-1 and TRBJ2-7; D gene ambiguous. Germline V gene sequence: CDR1 SQVTM, CDR2 ANQGSEA. V lost 5 bases to trimming and J lost 7 bases, with 12 bases between them. This CDR3 contains 11 residues. DNA of the CDR3: TGCAGCGTTATAGAGGCTCGAGAGCAGTACTTC. It yields the protein CSVIEAREQYF.

This clonotype came up many times. V usage is TRBV28 and J usage is TRBJ2-5; maybe TRBD1 (5 bases). This CDR3 is built from 14 residues. Germline assignment: CDR1 MDHEN and CDR2 SYDVKM. Trimming removed 11 bases from V and 4 bases from J, with 20 bases in between. CDR3: CAVVGQRLSETQYF. CDR3 nucleotides: TGTGCCGTAGTCGGACAAAGGTTGTCAGAGACCCAGTACTTC. Combining the CDR3 with reference TRBV28 and TRBJ2-5 gives the whole variable domain DVKVTQSSRYLVKRTGEKVFLECVQDMDHENMFWYRQDPGLGLRLIYFSYDVKMKEKGDIPEGYSVSREKKERFSLILESASTNQTSMYLCAVVGQRLSETQYFGPGTRLLVL.

This clonotype was seen once. CDR3 sequence reads: CSVSDRDNSPLHF. The CDR3 DNA is TGCAGTGTTTCGGACAGAGATAATTCACCCCTCCACTTT. This rearrangement joins TRBV20-1 to TRBJ1-6; TRBD1 might be the D (6 bases). The CDR3 totals 13 residues. V shed 7 bases and J shed 5 bases, with 12 bases lying between them. Germline loops: CDR1 DFQATT, CDR2 SNEGSKA (reference sequence).

The chain combines TRBV9 with TRBJ1-1, with 7 bases aligning to TRBD1. The CDR3 is made up of 17 amino acids. The ends lost 3 bases at V and 1 base at J; junction bases unmatched: 12. The V gene's germline CDR1 is SGDLS and CDR2 YYNGEE. The CDR3 here is CASSGTGVVRANTEAFF. CDR3 bases: TGTGCCAGCAGCGGTACAGGGGTAGTCAGGGCGAACACTGAAGCTTTCTTT.

This clonotype was seen a handful of times. The genes are TRBV29-1 and TRBJ1-1; the match to TRBD1 covers 8 bases. CDR1 SQVTM and CDR2 ANQGSEA come from the germline V gene. V shed 5 bases and J 4 bases; nucleotides not matched to a gene: 0. The CDR3 spans 11 residues. DNA for the CDR3: TGCAGCGTTACAGGGGGCACTGAAGCTTTCTTT. As protein: CSVTGGTEAFF.